This T cell receptor beta chain was retrieved from a study of blood T cell repertoires in COVID-19. Looking at the study overall: Samples came from the United States, Italy and Spain, spanning acute and convalescent COVID-19. PBMCs, B-cell-depleted T cells, or T cells provided the cDNA or gDNA that made up the material.

The V and J ends lost 0 bases and 2 bases respectively, with 8 bases between them. This CDR3 region has 14 residues. Germline loops: CDR1 SGHRS, CDR2 YFSETQ. In the original workflow: Amplification of reference gene primers provided the estimated nucleated cell counts. Clones were read by immunoSEQ multiplex PCR, and TCRdb kept only the in-frame ones, dropping some. V, J and clone size were drawn from that table, and D and trimming were deduced from the DNA. The data hold over 95,000 clones, with 84% observed a single time. Sequencing input: peripheral blood. The clonotype was recovered from a woman aged 55-70 years with acute or convalescent COVID-19. The gene calls are TRBV5-1 and TRBJ2-5; no definite D call. CDR3 sequence reads: CASSLDGLQETQYF. The CDR3 region has the DNA TGCGCCAGCAGCTTGGACGGGTTACAAGAGACCCAGTACTTC.